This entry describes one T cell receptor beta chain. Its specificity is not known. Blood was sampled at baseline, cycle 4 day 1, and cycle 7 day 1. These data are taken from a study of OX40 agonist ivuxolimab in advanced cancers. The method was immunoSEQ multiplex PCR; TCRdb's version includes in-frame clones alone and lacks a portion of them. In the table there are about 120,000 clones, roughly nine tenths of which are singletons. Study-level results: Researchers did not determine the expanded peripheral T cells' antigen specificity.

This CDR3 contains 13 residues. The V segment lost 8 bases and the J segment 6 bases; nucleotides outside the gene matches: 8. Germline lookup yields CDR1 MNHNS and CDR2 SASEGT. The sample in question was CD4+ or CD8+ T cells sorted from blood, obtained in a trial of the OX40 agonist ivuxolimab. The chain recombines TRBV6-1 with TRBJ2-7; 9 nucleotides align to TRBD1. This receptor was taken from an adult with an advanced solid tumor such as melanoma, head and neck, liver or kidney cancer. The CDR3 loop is CASLPGQGLEQYF. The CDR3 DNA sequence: TGTGCCAGCTTACCGGGACAGGGCCTCGAGCAGTACTTC.